This T cell receptor beta chain was documented in a study of T cells expressing NK-cell markers. Overall study results and limits: The contribution of dominant NKG2C+ clonotypes to CD8+ T cells in a handful of donors was 1.0-7.0%.

cDNA encoding TCR beta was synthesized via 5'RACE template switching incorporating UMIs. For each CDR3 protein, TCRdb gives one entry from its re-call of the 5' RACE reads, without DNA. The sample table sets out hundreds of thousands of distinct CDR3 sequences. The CDR3 has 12 amino acids. CDR1 is SGHRS, CDR2 YFSETQ, per germline. Comment on this clonotype: Its antigen is as yet unknown.

V usage is TRBV5-1 and J usage is TRBJ2-4; lacking DNA, the TRBD1 call made by TCRdb goes unchecked. The sample was blood T cells: a sorted CD56 or NKG2C T cell subset, CD4+ or CD8+ T cells, or bulk PBMC T cells (not recorded which). This clonotype originated in a woman between 18 and 70 years old in good health. CDR3 sequence: CASSVPGGIQYF.